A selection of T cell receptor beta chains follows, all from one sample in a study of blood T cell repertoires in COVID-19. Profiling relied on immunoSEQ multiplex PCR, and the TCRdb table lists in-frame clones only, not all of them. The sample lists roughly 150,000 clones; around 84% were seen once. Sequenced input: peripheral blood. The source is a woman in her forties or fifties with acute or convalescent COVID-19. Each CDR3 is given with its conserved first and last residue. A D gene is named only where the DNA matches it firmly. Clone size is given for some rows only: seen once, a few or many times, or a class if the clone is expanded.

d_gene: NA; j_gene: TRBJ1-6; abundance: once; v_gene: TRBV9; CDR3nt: TGTGCCAGCAGCGTTCTAGGGGAAAATTCACCCCTCCACTTT; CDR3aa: CASSVLGENSPLHF
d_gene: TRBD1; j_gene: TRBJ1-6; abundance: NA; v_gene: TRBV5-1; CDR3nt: TGCGCCAGCAGCTTGACAGGGGGGAATTCACCCCTCCACTTT; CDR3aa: CASSLTGGNSPLHF
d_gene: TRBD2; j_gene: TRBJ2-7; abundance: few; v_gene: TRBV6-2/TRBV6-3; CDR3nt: TGTGCCAGCAGTTACTCGGGACTAGGGTCCGAGCAGTACTTC; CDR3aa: CASSYSGLGSEQYF
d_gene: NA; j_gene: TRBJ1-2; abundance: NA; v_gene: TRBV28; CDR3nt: TGTGCCAGCAGCCCTCCTTTGACGACAGCTAACTATGGCTACACCTTC; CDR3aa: CASSPPLTTANYGYTF
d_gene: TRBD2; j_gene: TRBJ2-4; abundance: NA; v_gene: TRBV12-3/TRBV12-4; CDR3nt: TGTGCCAGCAGACGACTAGCGAGCAACATTCAGTACTTC; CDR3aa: CASRRLASNIQYF
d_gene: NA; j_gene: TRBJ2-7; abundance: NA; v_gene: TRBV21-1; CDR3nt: TGTGCCAGCAGCTGCCCTGGACAGGGCAAGAAGGAGCAGTACTTC; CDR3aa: CASSCPGQGKKEQYF
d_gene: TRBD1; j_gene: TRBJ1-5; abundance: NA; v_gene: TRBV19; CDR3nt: TGTGCCAGTAGCCCCGTCCGGGACAGGGAGGAACAGCCCCAGCATTTT; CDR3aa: CASSPVRDREEQPQHF
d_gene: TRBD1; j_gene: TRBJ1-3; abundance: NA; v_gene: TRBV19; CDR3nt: TGTGCCGTTGGGACAGGGGGAAACACCATATATTTT; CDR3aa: CAVGTGGNTIYF
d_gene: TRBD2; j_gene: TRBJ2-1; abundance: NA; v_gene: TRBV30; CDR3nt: TGTGCCTGGAGGCGGGGGGGCCATGAGCAGTTCTTC; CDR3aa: CAWRRGGHEQFF
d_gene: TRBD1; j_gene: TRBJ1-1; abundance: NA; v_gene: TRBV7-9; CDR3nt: TGTGCCAGCAGCCCACAGATGGGACAGGGGAACACTGAAGCTTTCTTT; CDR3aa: CASSPQMGQGNTEAFF
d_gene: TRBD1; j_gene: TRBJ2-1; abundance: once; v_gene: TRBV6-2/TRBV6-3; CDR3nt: TGTGCCAGCAGCCCCCGACAGGGCCTATACAATGAGCAGTTCTTC; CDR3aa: CASSPRQGLYNEQFF
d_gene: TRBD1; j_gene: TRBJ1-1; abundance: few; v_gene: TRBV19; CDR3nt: TGTGCCAGTAGTATCAGGACAGGGCTGAACACTGAAGCTTTCTTT; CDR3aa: CASSIRTGLNTEAFF
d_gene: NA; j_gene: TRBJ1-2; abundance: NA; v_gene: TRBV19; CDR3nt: TGTGCCAGTAGTATTTCAGGAGGAGATGGCTACACCTTC; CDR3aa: CASSISGGDGYTF
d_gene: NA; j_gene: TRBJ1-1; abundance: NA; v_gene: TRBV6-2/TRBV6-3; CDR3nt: TGTGCCAGCAGTACACAGGGACGGGCTGAAGCTTTCTTT; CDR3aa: CASSTQGRAEAFF
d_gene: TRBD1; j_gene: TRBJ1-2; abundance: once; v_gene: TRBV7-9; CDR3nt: TGTGCCAGCAGCACTCGGGACAGGGTGGGGGATGGCTACACCTTC; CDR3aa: CASSTRDRVGDGYTF
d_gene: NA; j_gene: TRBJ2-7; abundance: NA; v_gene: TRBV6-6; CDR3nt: TGTGCCAGCAGCGCATCGACGGAGAGGAACGAGCAGTACTTC; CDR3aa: CASSASTERNEQYF
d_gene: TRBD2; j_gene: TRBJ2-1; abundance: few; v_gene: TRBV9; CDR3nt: TGTGCCAGCAGCGGGGGACTAGCGGGCAGCAATGAGCAGTTCTTC; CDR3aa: CASSGGLAGSNEQFF
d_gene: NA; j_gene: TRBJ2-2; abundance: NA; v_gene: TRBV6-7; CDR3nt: TGTGCCAGCCCTCGCCGCACCGGGACCGGGGAGCTGTTTTTT; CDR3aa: CASPRRTGTGELFF
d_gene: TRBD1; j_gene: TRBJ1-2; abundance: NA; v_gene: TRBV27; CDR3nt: TGTGCCAGCAGGGAGGACAGGGGACCGTCTGGCTACACCTTC; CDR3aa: CASREDRGPSGYTF
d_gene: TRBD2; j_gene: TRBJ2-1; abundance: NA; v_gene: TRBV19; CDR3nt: TGTGCCAGTACCGCGACTAGCGGGGGCGCTAACAATGAGCAGTTCTTC; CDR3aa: CASTATSGGANNEQFF
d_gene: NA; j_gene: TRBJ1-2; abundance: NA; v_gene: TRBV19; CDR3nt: TGTGCCAGTAGTATAGGGGCAGCAGATGGCTACACCTTC; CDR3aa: CASSIGAADGYTF
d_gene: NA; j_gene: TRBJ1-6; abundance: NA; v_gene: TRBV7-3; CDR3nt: TGTGCCAGCAGCTTAACGGGAGGTAGTAATTCACCCCTCCACTTT; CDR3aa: CASSLTGGSNSPLHF
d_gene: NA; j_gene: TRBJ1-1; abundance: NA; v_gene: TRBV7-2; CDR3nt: TGTGCCAGCAGCTTAAACCTTAGGGGGGAAGCTTTCTTT; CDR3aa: CASSLNLRGEAFF
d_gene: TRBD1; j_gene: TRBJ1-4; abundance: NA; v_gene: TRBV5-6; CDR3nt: TGTGCCAGCAGCGGGGTGACAGGGCCACACGAAAAACTGTTTTTT; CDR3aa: CASSGVTGPHEKLFF
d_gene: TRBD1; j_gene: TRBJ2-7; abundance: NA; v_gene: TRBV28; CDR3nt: TGTGTTATTTGGACAGGGACCGAGCAGTACTTC; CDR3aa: CVIWTGTEQYF
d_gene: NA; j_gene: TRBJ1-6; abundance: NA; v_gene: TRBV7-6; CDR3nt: TGTGCCAGCAGCTCCACGGCGGGGAATTCACCCCTCCACTTT; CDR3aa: CASSSTAGNSPLHF
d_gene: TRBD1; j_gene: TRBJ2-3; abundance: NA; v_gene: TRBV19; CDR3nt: TGTGCCAGTAGTATGGGACAGGGGGACACAGATACGCAGTATTTT; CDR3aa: CASSMGQGDTDTQYF
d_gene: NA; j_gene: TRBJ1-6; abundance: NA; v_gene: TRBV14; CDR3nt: TGTGCCAGCAGCCAAGATATGCGGAGCTCCTATAATTCACCCCTCCACTTT; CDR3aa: CASSQDMRSSYNSPLHF
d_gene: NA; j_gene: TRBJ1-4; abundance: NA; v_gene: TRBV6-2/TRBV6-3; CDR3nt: TGTGCCAGCAGTTACCAGTCAGAACTGTTTTTT; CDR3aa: CASSYQSELFF
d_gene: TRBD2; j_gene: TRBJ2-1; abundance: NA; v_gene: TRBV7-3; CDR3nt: TGTGCCAGCAGCTTTGCGGGAGGCAATGAGCAGTTCTTC; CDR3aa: CASSFAGGNEQFF
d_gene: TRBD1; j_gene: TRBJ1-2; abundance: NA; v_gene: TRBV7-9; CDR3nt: TGTGCCAGCAGCTATTCCGGGACAGGGACACATGGCTACACCTTC; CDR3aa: CASSYSGTGTHGYTF
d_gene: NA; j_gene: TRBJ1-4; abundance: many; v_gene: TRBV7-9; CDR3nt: TGTGCCAGCAGCTTAGCGCCAGGGGTGGTTGAAAAACTGTTTTTT; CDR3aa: CASSLAPGVVEKLFF
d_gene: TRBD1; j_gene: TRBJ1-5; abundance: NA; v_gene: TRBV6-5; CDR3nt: TGTGCCAGCAGTTATGACAGGGGGTCCAATCAGCCCCAGCATTTT; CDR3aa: CASSYDRGSNQPQHF
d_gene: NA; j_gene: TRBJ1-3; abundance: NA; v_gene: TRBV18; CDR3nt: TGTGCCAGCTCACCACGGGACACGACTGGAAACACCATATATTTT; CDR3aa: CASSPRDTTGNTIYF
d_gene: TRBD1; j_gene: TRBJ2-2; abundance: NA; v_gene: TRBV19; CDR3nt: TGTGCCACCAAAGGACGGGGACAGCTTACGAACACCGGGGAGCTGTTTTTT; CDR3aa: CATKGRGQLTNTGELFF
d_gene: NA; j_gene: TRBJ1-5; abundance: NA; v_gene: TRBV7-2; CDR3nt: TGTGCCAGCAAATGGACAGTTGGGGCCAATCAGCCCCAGCATTTT; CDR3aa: CASKWTVGANQPQHF
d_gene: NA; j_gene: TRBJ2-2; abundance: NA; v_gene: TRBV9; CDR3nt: TGTGCCAGCAGCGTAACCTCGGGGGTTCGGGCCGGGGAGCTGTTTTTT; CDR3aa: CASSVTSGVRAGELFF
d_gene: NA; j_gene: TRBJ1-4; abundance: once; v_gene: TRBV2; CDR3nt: TGTGCCAGCCTCCGGTCCCCGGCAACTAATGAAAAACTGTTTTTT; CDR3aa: CASLRSPATNEKLFF
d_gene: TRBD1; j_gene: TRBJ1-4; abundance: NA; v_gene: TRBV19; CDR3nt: TGTGCCAGTAGGTCGACCGGGACAGGGGGTGAAAAACTGTTTTTT; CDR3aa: CASRSTGTGGEKLFF
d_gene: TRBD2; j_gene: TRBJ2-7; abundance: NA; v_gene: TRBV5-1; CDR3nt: TGCGCCAGCAGCTTGGTGGATAGCGGGGGGCTCCTCTACGAGCAGTACTTC; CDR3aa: CASSLVDSGGLLYEQYF
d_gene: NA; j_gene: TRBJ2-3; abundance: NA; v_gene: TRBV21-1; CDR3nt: TGTGCCAGCAGCACCCTGTGTGATACGCAGTATTTT; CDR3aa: CASSTLCDTQYF
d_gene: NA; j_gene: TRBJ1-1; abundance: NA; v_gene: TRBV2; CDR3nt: TGTGCCAGCGGGGCGATTGAAGCTTTCTTT; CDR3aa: CASGAIEAFF
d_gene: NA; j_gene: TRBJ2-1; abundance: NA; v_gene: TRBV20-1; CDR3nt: TGCAGTGCTAGAGATGGAGGCGCGCAGTTCTTC; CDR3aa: CSARDGGAQFF
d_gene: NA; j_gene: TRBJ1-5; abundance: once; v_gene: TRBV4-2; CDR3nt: TGTGCCAGCAGCCCGAGAGCGGATAGTCTGCCTCAGCCCCAGCATTTT; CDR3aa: CASSPRADSLPQPQHF
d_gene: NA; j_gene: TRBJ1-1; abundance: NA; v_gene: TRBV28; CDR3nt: TGTGCCAGCAGTTTATTCGGGGGAGTGGACACTGAAGCTTTCTTT; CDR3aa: CASSLFGGVDTEAFF
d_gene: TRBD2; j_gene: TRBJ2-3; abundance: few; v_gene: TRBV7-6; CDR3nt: TGTGCCAGCAGCTTAGAGGGTAGCGGGGGGGCCTTGAGCACAGATACGCAGTATTTT; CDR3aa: CASSLEGSGGALSTDTQYF
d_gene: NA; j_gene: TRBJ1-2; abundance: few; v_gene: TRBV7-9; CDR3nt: TGTGCCAGCAGCGGGCTAAGGGGAGGTGGCTACACCTTC; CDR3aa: CASSGLRGGGYTF
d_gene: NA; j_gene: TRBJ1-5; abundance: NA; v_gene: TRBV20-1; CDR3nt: TGCAGTGCTAGTAAGGCGGGCCTTTATAGCAATCAGCCCCAGCATTTT; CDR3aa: CSASKAGLYSNQPQHF
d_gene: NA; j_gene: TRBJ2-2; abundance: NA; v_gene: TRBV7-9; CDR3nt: TGTGCCAGCAGCTTAGCCTCTCTAGCCACCGGGGAGCTGTTTTTT; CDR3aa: CASSLASLATGELFF
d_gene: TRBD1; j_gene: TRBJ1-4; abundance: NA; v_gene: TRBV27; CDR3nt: TGTGCCAGCAGTTCGGACAGGGGGATGGCAAAAAACGAAAAACTGTTTTTT; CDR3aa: CASSSDRGMAKNEKLFF
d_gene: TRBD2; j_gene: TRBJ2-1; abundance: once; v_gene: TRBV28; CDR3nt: TGTGCCAGCGGCACTAGCGGGGGGGTGAGTGAGCAGTTCTTC; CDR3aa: CASGTSGGVSEQFF